Listed below are T cell receptor beta chains from one sample, sequenced in a study of human T cells and chemical hapten exposure. TCRdb re-derived calls from the RACE reads in MiXCR, one entry per CDR3 protein. The sample gives about 50,000 distinct CDR3 sequences, 8.5% to 10% of which show up once; roughly 10% is in the top ten. Sample: whole blood, taken in connection with sensitization to the hapten diphenylcyclopropenone (DPC). The receptors here all came from a woman between 25 and 40 years old with alopecia areata. Some clones in this sample may be carry-over from other donors' samples. Both conserved end residues are part of each CDR3. A D gene is named only where the DNA matches it firmly. Clone size is stated in some rows and not others, as once, few, many or a class when expanded.

v_gene	d_gene	j_gene	abundance	CDR3aa	CDR3nt
TRBV4-3	TRBD1	TRBJ1-1	.	CASSQWGQINTEAFF	TGCGCCAGCAGCCAATGGGGACAGATTAACACTGAAGCTTTCTTT
TRBV30	TRBD1	TRBJ1-6	.	CACERQGLNSPLHF	TGTGCCTGCGAAAGACAGGGACTTAATTCACCCCTCCACTTT
TRBV5-6	TRBD1	TRBJ1-2	.	CASSYLTGEAHGYTF	TGTGCCAGCAGCTATTTGACAGGGGAGGCCCATGGCTACACCTTC
TRBV7-2	.	TRBJ2-5	.	CASSLGVAPGRTQYF	TGTGCCAGCAGCTTAGGAGTAGCCCCCGGGCGGACCCAGTACTTC
TRBV20-1	.	TRBJ2-1	many	CSARDVNNEQFF	TGCAGTGCTAGAGATGTCAACAATGAGCAGTTCTTC
TRBV6-5	.	TRBJ2-2	many	CASSYRGRNTGELFF	TGTGCCAGCAGTTACAGGGGCAGAAACACCGGGGAGCTGTTTTTT
TRBV4-1	.	TRBJ2-1	few	CASSQDSPASSYNEQFF	TGCGCCAGCAGCCAAGATTCGCCGGCGAGCTCCTACAATGAGCAGTTCTTC
TRBV7-9	.	TRBJ1-1	.	CASSPHRRNLDIMNTEAFF	TGTGCCAGCAGCCCACACCGACGAAATCTTGACATCATGAACACTGAAGCTTTCTTT
TRBV29-1	.	TRBJ1-1	.	CSVAQGLDTEAFF	TGCAGCGTGGCTCAGGGGTTGGACACTGAAGCTTTCTTT
TRBV12-3/TRBV12-4	TRBD1	TRBJ2-1	.	CASSLGGSRDRGSNEQFF	TGTGCCAGCAGTTTAGGAGGGTCCCGGGACAGGGGGAGTAATGAGCAGTTCTTC
TRBV11-2	.	TRBJ2-4	.	CASSSLGSPGGQNIQYF	TGTGCCAGCAGCTCCCTAGGCAGTCCCGGCGGGCAAAACATTCAGTACTTC
TRBV7-2	TRBD2	TRBJ2-1	.	CASSKTSGGEQFF	TGTGCCAGCAGCAAAACTAGCGGGGGGGAGCAGTTCTTC
TRBV28	TRBD1	TRBJ2-3	many	CASRRDRGADTQYF	TGTGCCAGCCGTAGGGACAGGGGGGCAGATACGCAGTATTTT
TRBV7-6	.	TRBJ1-1	.	CASSLGEGGMNTEAFF	TGTGCCAGCAGCTTAGGGGAGGGGGGGATGAACACTGAAGCTTTCTTT
TRBV7-9	TRBD2	TRBJ2-3	few	CASSQGLAGPSTDTQYF	TGTGCCAGCAGCCAGGGACTAGCGGGGCCGTCGACAGATACGCAGTATTTT
TRBV6-1	.	TRBJ1-6	.	CASSEFGISPSPLHF	TGTGCCAGCAGTGAATTTGGGATCTCCCCATCACCCCTCCACTTT
TRBV20-1	.	TRBJ1-2	.	CSARVAAQASYGYTF	TGCAGTGCTAGAGTGGCAGCCCAAGCCTCCTATGGCTACACCTTC
TRBV28	.	TRBJ1-2	.	CASSWAETPPSGYTF	TGTGCCAGCAGTTGGGCAGAAACCCCTCCGAGCGGCTACACCTTC
TRBV7-9	.	TRBJ1-2	.	CASSQSNYGYTF	TGTGCCAGCAGTCAGAGTAACTATGGCTACACCTTC
TRBV5-1	TRBD1	TRBJ2-3	few	CASSLEGQLNTDTQYF	TGCGCCAGCAGCTTGGAGGGACAGCTAAACACAGATACGCAGTATTTT
TRBV12-3/TRBV12-4	.	TRBJ2-6	many	CASSLGGGRMGANVLTF	TGTGCCAGCAGTTTAGGTGGGGGGAGGATGGGGGCCAACGTCCTGACTTTC
TRBV5-1	.	TRBJ1-1	many	CASSLATTEAFF	TGCGCCAGCAGCTTGGCCACAACTGAAGCTTTCTTT
TRBV7-8	.	TRBJ2-3	few	CASSLTRGHTDTQYF	TGTGCCAGCAGCTTAACCCGGGGGCACACAGATACGCAGTATTTT
TRBV4-3	.	TRBJ2-3	few	CASSQGSVAETTDTQYF	TGCGCCAGCAGCCAAGGATCCGTGGCGGAAACCACAGATACGCAGTATTTT
TRBV19	.	TRBJ1-2	few	CASTELGAVGYTF	TGTGCCAGTACCGAGTTGGGGGCTGTTGGCTACACCTTC
TRBV6-5	TRBD2	TRBJ2-3	.	CASSYDPLRGGTDTQYF	TGTGCCAGCAGTTACGACCCCTTACGGGGGGGCACAGATACGCAGTATTTT
TRBV24-1	TRBD1	TRBJ2-2	.	CATSDRTPGQGITGELFF	TGTGCCACCAGTGATCGAACGCCGGGACAGGGGATCACCGGGGAGCTGTTTTTT
TRBV6-2/TRBV6-3	TRBD1	TRBJ1-1	many	CATTGGQGTEAFF	TGTGCCACAACAGGGGGGCAGGGGACTGAAGCTTTCTTT
TRBV2	TRBD1	TRBJ1-1	few	CASSSRRTGAEAFF	TGTGCCAGCAGTTCTCGGCGGACAGGGGCTGAAGCTTTCTTT
TRBV7-9	.	TRBJ2-2	many	CASSLGAGELFF	TGTGCCAGCAGCTTAGGGGCCGGGGAGCTGTTTTTT
TRBV3-1	TRBD2	TRBJ2-7	few	CASSPSGGAGEQYF	TGTGCCAGCAGCCCTAGCGGGGGGGCCGGAGAGCAGTACTTC
TRBV9	.	TRBJ2-7	.	CASSAGTRTGEQYF	TGTGCCAGCAGCGCCGGGACAAGGACGGGAGAGCAGTACTTC